These T cell receptor beta chains were read from a single sample in a study of technical replicates of blood from a handful of donors. The protocol was immunoSEQ multiplex PCR, while the TCRdb copy is restricted to in-frame clones and leaves out a portion. This sample has about 80,000 clones, with approximately 93% found just once. The specimen was T cells isolated from PBMCs. The receptors were gathered from a human donor in good health. The CDR3 runs from the conserved cysteine through the conserved F or W. A D gene is named only where the DNA matches it firmly. Clone size, where shown, is once, few, many, or a class for clones that have expanded.

V gene: TRBV5-4; D gene: -; J gene: TRBJ2-2; clone size: -; CDR3 protein: CASSLVGAGTGELFF; CDR3 DNA: TGTGCCAGCAGCTTGGTAGGGGCAGGCACCGGGGAGCTGTTTTTT
V gene: TRBV7-8; D gene: -; J gene: TRBJ2-3; clone size: -; CDR3 protein: CASSLEGAGTDTQYF; CDR3 DNA: TGTGCCAGCAGCTTAGAAGGGGCCGGCACAGATACGCAGTATTTT
V gene: TRBV28; D gene: -; J gene: TRBJ2-7; clone size: -; CDR3 protein: CASSLTVTYEQYF; CDR3 DNA: TGTGCCAGCAGTTTAACGGTCACCTACGAGCAGTACTTC
V gene: TRBV5-5; D gene: -; J gene: TRBJ2-7; clone size: -; CDR3 protein: CASRPAGTYEQYF; CDR3 DNA: TGTGCCAGCAGGCCTGCCGGGACCTACGAGCAGTACTTC
V gene: TRBV2; D gene: -; J gene: TRBJ1-5; clone size: -; CDR3 protein: CASSGRLNQPQHF; CDR3 DNA: TGTGCCAGCAGTGGGCGGCTCAATCAGCCCCAGCATTTT
V gene: TRBV6-6; D gene: TRBD2; J gene: TRBJ2-7; clone size: -; CDR3 protein: CASSYQREGREQYF; CDR3 DNA: TGTGCCAGCAGTTACCAGCGGGAGGGCCGCGAGCAGTACTTC
V gene: TRBV11-3; D gene: -; J gene: TRBJ2-5; clone size: -; CDR3 protein: CASSADGGETQYF; CDR3 DNA: TGTGCCAGCAGCGCCGACGGAGGAGAGACCCAGTACTTC
V gene: TRBV13; D gene: TRBD2; J gene: TRBJ2-5; clone size: -; CDR3 protein: CASSIGRVRETQYF; CDR3 DNA: TGTGCCAGCAGCATAGGGAGGGTTCGGGAGACCCAGTACTTC
V gene: TRBV29-1; D gene: -; J gene: TRBJ1-4; clone size: -; CDR3 protein: CSVETGADEKLFF; CDR3 DNA: TGCAGCGTTGAGACTGGGGCCGATGAAAAACTGTTTTTT
V gene: TRBV4-1; D gene: TRBD1; J gene: TRBJ2-1; clone size: -; CDR3 protein: CASSQAGGGNEQFF; CDR3 DNA: TGCGCCAGCAGCCAAGCAGGGGGCGGGAATGAGCAGTTCTTC
V gene: TRBV14; D gene: TRBD1; J gene: TRBJ1-2; clone size: -; CDR3 protein: CASSRKRGQENYGYTF; CDR3 DNA: TGTGCCAGCAGCCGGAAAAGGGGACAGGAGAACTATGGCTACACCTTC
V gene: TRBV5-1; D gene: -; J gene: TRBJ2-7; clone size: -; CDR3 protein: CASSLTGSYEQYF; CDR3 DNA: TGCGCCAGCAGCTTGACCGGCTCCTACGAGCAGTACTTC
V gene: TRBV6-6; D gene: -; J gene: TRBJ2-7; clone size: -; CDR3 protein: CASSGFQGYEQYF; CDR3 DNA: TGTGCCAGCAGCGGTTTCCAGGGGTACGAGCAGTACTTC
V gene: TRBV25-1; D gene: TRBD1; J gene: TRBJ1-2; clone size: once; CDR3 protein: CASSENPGQHYGYTF; CDR3 DNA: TGTGCCAGCAGTGAAAACCCGGGACAGCACTATGGCTACACCTTC
V gene: TRBV6-4; D gene: -; J gene: TRBJ1-1; clone size: -; CDR3 protein: CASSDSYGDTEAFF; CDR3 DNA: TGTGCCAGCAGTGACTCTTACGGTGACACTGAAGCTTTCTTT
V gene: TRBV5-8; D gene: TRBD1; J gene: TRBJ2-7; clone size: -; CDR3 protein: CASSLLLLGTGSTYEQYF; CDR3 DNA: TGTGCCAGCAGCTTATTACTTCTCGGGACAGGGAGCACCTACGAGCAGTACTTC
V gene: TRBV10-3; D gene: -; J gene: TRBJ2-5; clone size: -; CDR3 protein: CAISESRGGQETQYF; CDR3 DNA: TGTGCCATCAGTGAGAGTAGGGGGGGACAAGAGACCCAGTACTTC
V gene: TRBV2; D gene: TRBD2; J gene: TRBJ2-3; clone size: -; CDR3 protein: CASTLRTSGSRASDTQYF; CDR3 DNA: TGTGCCAGCACCCTACGGACTAGCGGGAGTAGGGCTTCAGATACGCAGTATTTT
V gene: TRBV4-2; D gene: TRBD2; J gene: TRBJ2-5; clone size: -; CDR3 protein: CASSQDPSGRGQETQYF; CDR3 DNA: TGTGCCAGCAGCCAAGATCCTAGCGGGAGGGGTCAAGAGACCCAGTACTTC
V gene: TRBV2; D gene: TRBD2; J gene: TRBJ2-7; clone size: -; CDR3 protein: CASSGLAYEQYF; CDR3 DNA: TGTGCCAGCAGTGGACTAGCTTACGAGCAGTACTTC
V gene: TRBV15; D gene: TRBD2; J gene: TRBJ2-1; clone size: -; CDR3 protein: CATSTWTSGRGYNEQFF; CDR3 DNA: TGTGCCACCAGCACTTGGACTAGCGGGAGGGGTTACAATGAGCAGTTCTTC
V gene: TRBV7-7; D gene: -; J gene: TRBJ2-3; clone size: -; CDR3 protein: CASSLTRGTDTQYF; CDR3 DNA: TGTGCCAGCAGCTTAACTAGAGGGACAGATACGCAGTATTTT
V gene: TRBV5-6; D gene: TRBD2; J gene: TRBJ2-1; clone size: -; CDR3 protein: CASSPLAGSGNEQFF; CDR3 DNA: TGTGCCAGCAGCCCCCTAGCGGGAAGTGGGAATGAGCAGTTCTTC
V gene: TRBV7-6; D gene: TRBD2; J gene: TRBJ2-5; clone size: -; CDR3 protein: CASSSAGAGETQYF; CDR3 DNA: TGTGCCAGCAGCTCAGCGGGAGCCGGGGAGACCCAGTACTTC
V gene: TRBV6-1; D gene: TRBD2; J gene: TRBJ2-3; clone size: -; CDR3 protein: CARLGASGRTDTQYF; CDR3 DNA: TGTGCCAGGCTAGGGGCTAGCGGGAGAACAGATACGCAGTATTTT
V gene: TRBV18; D gene: -; J gene: TRBJ1-1; clone size: -; CDR3 protein: CASSLLKKGLGEAFF; CDR3 DNA: TGTGCCAGCTCACTATTAAAGAAGGGGCTAGGGGAAGCTTTCTTT
V gene: TRBV29-1; D gene: -; J gene: TRBJ1-2; clone size: -; CDR3 protein: CSVEATPGGYTF; CDR3 DNA: TGCAGCGTTGAGGCGACCCCGGGTGGCTACACCTTC
V gene: TRBV10-3; D gene: -; J gene: TRBJ1-4; clone size: -; CDR3 protein: CAISELLRGRVFF; CDR3 DNA: TGTGCCATCAGTGAACTGCTTAGGGGGAGGGTGTTTTTT
V gene: TRBV25-1; D gene: -; J gene: TRBJ1-4; clone size: -; CDR3 protein: CASSEYSSDEKLFF; CDR3 DNA: TGTGCCAGCAGTGAATACAGTTCTGATGAAAAACTGTTTTTT
V gene: TRBV28; D gene: TRBD1; J gene: TRBJ1-2; clone size: few; CDR3 protein: CASSLSGTGAYAYGYTF; CDR3 DNA: TGTGCCAGCAGTTTATCAGGGACAGGGGCTTACGCCTATGGCTACACCTTC
V gene: TRBV5-8; D gene: -; J gene: TRBJ1-5; clone size: -; CDR3 protein: CASSSDRTDYQPQHF; CDR3 DNA: TGTGCCAGCAGCTCAGACCGGACAGATTATCAGCCCCAGCATTTT
V gene: TRBV28; D gene: TRBD1; J gene: TRBJ1-2; clone size: -; CDR3 protein: CASSNPGLTGDYGYTF; CDR3 DNA: TGTGCCAGCTCAAATCCGGGGTTAACAGGGGACTATGGCTACACCTTC
V gene: TRBV10-3; D gene: -; J gene: TRBJ2-3; clone size: -; CDR3 protein: CAIMSHQRADTQYF; CDR3 DNA: TGTGCCATCATGTCCCACCAGCGGGCCGATACGCAGTATTTT
V gene: TRBV4-2; D gene: TRBD1; J gene: TRBJ1-4; clone size: -; CDR3 protein: CASSQEDRVHEKLFF; CDR3 DNA: TGTGCCAGCAGCCAAGAGGACAGGGTACATGAAAAACTGTTTTTT
V gene: TRBV5-1; D gene: TRBD1; J gene: TRBJ1-2; clone size: -; CDR3 protein: CASSSGGGDYGYTF; CDR3 DNA: TGCGCCAGCAGCTCTGGAGGGGGCGACTATGGCTACACCTTC
V gene: TRBV9; D gene: -; J gene: TRBJ1-4; clone size: -; CDR3 protein: CASSVAGAWEKLFF; CDR3 DNA: TGTGCCAGCAGCGTCGCAGGGGCGTGGGAAAAACTGTTTTTT
V gene: TRBV6-5; D gene: -; J gene: TRBJ1-2; clone size: -; CDR3 protein: CASSPGGGSGYTF; CDR3 DNA: TGTGCCAGCAGTCCGGGGGGGGGAAGTGGCTACACCTTC
V gene: TRBV11-2; D gene: -; J gene: TRBJ1-2; clone size: -; CDR3 protein: CASSSAGNSLSGYTF; CDR3 DNA: TGTGCCAGCAGCTCCGCGGGAAACTCTCTTAGCGGCTACACCTTC
V gene: TRBV9; D gene: -; J gene: TRBJ2-3; clone size: -; CDR3 protein: CASSVVEGAVGDTQYF; CDR3 DNA: TGTGCCAGCAGCGTAGTTGAGGGAGCAGTAGGAGATACGCAGTATTTT
V gene: TRBV11-2; D gene: -; J gene: TRBJ1-1; clone size: -; CDR3 protein: CASSPPLVKYAFF; CDR3 DNA: TGTGCCAGCAGCCCCCCACTGGTGAAGTACGCTTTCTTT
V gene: TRBV30; D gene: TRBD2; J gene: TRBJ2-3; clone size: -; CDR3 protein: CAWSPLGSGRTDTQYF; CDR3 DNA: TGTGCCTGGAGTCCCCTAGGTAGCGGGAGAACAGATACGCAGTATTTT
V gene: TRBV5-6; D gene: -; J gene: TRBJ2-1; clone size: -; CDR3 protein: CASSWVSLGEQFF; CDR3 DNA: TGTGCCAGCAGCTGGGTCAGTCTAGGTGAGCAGTTCTTC
V gene: TRBV29-1; D gene: TRBD1; J gene: TRBJ1-5; clone size: -; CDR3 protein: CSVTGTGRQPQHF; CDR3 DNA: TGCAGCGTGACCGGGACAGGACGACAGCCCCAGCATTTT
V gene: TRBV28; D gene: -; J gene: TRBJ2-7; clone size: -; CDR3 protein: CAIQAGTYSREQYF; CDR3 DNA: TGTGCCATACAGGCCGGGACTTACTCTCGGGAGCAGTACTTC
V gene: TRBV4-1; D gene: -; J gene: TRBJ1-2; clone size: -; CDR3 protein: CASSQDRRVGYTF; CDR3 DNA: TGCGCCAGCAGTCAAGATAGGAGGGTGGGCTACACCTTC
V gene: TRBV9; D gene: TRBD1; J gene: TRBJ1-1; clone size: -; CDR3 protein: CASSQTGGQFDTEAFF; CDR3 DNA: TGTGCCAGCAGCCAAACAGGGGGACAATTCGACACTGAAGCTTTCTTT
V gene: TRBV5-8; D gene: -; J gene: TRBJ2-7; clone size: -; CDR3 protein: CASGTPYEQYF; CDR3 DNA: TGTGCCAGCGGTACACCATACGAGCAGTACTTC
V gene: TRBV28; D gene: -; J gene: TRBJ1-3; clone size: -; CDR3 protein: CASRPLSSGNTIYF; CDR3 DNA: TGTGCCAGCAGGCCCCTGAGCTCTGGAAACACCATATATTTT
V gene: TRBV10-3; D gene: -; J gene: TRBJ1-3; clone size: once; CDR3 protein: CAILSDLASGNTIYF; CDR3 DNA: TGTGCCATTTTATCTGATCTAGCCTCTGGAAACACCATATATTTT
V gene: TRBV6-5; D gene: -; J gene: TRBJ1-5; clone size: -; CDR3 protein: CASSYNRVFSPQHF; CDR3 DNA: TGTGCCAGCAGTTATAACAGAGTATTTTCGCCCCAGCATTTT
V gene: TRBV7-3; D gene: TRBD1; J gene: TRBJ2-7; clone size: -; CDR3 protein: CASSFGTGMHEQYF; CDR3 DNA: TGTGCCAGCAGCTTCGGGACAGGGATGCACGAGCAGTACTTC
V gene: TRBV30; D gene: TRBD2; J gene: TRBJ2-1; clone size: -; CDR3 protein: CAWGWGLAGVGEQFF; CDR3 DNA: TGTGCCTGGGGCTGGGGACTAGCGGGAGTCGGTGAGCAGTTCTTC
V gene: TRBV7-9; D gene: TRBD2; J gene: TRBJ2-1; clone size: few; CDR3 protein: CASSFGTSGDEQFF; CDR3 DNA: TGTGCCAGCAGCTTTGGGACTAGCGGCGATGAGCAGTTCTTC
V gene: TRBV29-1; D gene: -; J gene: TRBJ2-7; clone size: -; CDR3 protein: CSVGDTSQQYF; CDR3 DNA: TGCAGCGTTGGGGACACCTCGCAGCAGTACTTC
V gene: TRBV5-6; D gene: -; J gene: TRBJ2-7; clone size: -; CDR3 protein: CASSLVDEQYF; CDR3 DNA: TGTGCCAGCAGCTTGGTAGACGAGCAGTACTTC
V gene: TRBV9; D gene: TRBD2; J gene: TRBJ2-1; clone size: -; CDR3 protein: CASSVGLAGAPTPSYNEQFF; CDR3 DNA: TGTGCCAGCAGCGTAGGACTAGCGGGAGCCCCAACCCCGTCCTACAATGAGCAGTTCTTC
V gene: TRBV29-1; D gene: -; J gene: TRBJ1-1; clone size: -; CDR3 protein: CSVDQTDYTEAFF; CDR3 DNA: TGCAGCGTCGACCAGACAGACTACACTGAAGCTTTCTTT
V gene: TRBV7-3; D gene: TRBD2; J gene: TRBJ2-1; clone size: -; CDR3 protein: CASSLILAGPNEQFF; CDR3 DNA: TGTGCCAGCAGCTTAATCCTAGCGGGACCTAATGAGCAGTTCTTC
V gene: TRBV28; D gene: TRBD1; J gene: TRBJ1-4; clone size: once; CDR3 protein: CASSLIRAGTANEKLFF; CDR3 DNA: TGTGCCAGCAGTCTCATTCGGGCCGGGACAGCTAATGAAAAACTGTTTTTT
V gene: TRBV28; D gene: TRBD1; J gene: TRBJ1-1; clone size: -; CDR3 protein: CASSSGHRGSGTEAFF; CDR3 DNA: TGTGCCAGCAGTTCCGGCCACAGGGGGTCCGGCACTGAAGCTTTCTTT